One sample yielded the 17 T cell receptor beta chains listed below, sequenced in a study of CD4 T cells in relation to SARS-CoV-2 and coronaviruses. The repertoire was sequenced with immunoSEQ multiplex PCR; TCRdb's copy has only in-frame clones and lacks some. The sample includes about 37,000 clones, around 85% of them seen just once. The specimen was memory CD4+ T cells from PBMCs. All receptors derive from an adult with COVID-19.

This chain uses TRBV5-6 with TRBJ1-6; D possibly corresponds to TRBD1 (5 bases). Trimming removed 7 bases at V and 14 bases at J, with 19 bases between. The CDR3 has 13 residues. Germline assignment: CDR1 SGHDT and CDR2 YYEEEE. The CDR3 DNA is TGTGCCAGCCATCAGGGCAGAGCCGCGACCCTCCACTTT. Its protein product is CASHQGRAATLHF.

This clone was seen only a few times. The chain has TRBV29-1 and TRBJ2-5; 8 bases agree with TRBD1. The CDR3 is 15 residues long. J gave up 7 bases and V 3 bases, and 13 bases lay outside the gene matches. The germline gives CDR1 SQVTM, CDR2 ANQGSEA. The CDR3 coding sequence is TGCAGCGTTGAGGGCACAGGGGGACTCTCAGGGACCCAGTACTTC. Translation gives CSVEGTGGLSGTQYF.

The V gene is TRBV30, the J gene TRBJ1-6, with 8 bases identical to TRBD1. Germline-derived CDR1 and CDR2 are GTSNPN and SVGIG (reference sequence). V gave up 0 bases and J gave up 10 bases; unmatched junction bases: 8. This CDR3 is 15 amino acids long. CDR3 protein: CAWSVDPGGRSPLHF. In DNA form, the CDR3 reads TGTGCCTGGAGTGTTGACCCAGGGGGCCGATCACCCCTCCACTTT. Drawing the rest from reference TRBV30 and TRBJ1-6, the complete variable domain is SQTIHQWPATLVQPVGSPLSLECTVEGTSNPNLYWYRQAAGRGLQLLFYSVGIGQISSEVPQNLSASRPQDRQFILSSKKLLLSDSGFYLCAWSVDPGGRSPLHFGNGTRLTVT.

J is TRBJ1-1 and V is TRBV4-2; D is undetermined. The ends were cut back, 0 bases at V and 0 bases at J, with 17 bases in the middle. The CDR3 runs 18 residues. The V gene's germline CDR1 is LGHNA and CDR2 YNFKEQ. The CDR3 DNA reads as TGTGCCAGCAGCCAAGAAGGAGACGGCAGAATCATGAACACTGAAGCTTTCTTT. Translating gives CASSQEGDGRIMNTEAFF.

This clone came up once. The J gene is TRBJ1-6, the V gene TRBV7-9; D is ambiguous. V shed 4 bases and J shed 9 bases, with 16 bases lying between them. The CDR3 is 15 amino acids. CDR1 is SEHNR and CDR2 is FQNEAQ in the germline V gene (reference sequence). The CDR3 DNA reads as TGTGCCAGCAGCTCCCCCCCGGGGAGAGGTTCACCCCTCCACTTT. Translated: CASSSPPGRGSPLHF.

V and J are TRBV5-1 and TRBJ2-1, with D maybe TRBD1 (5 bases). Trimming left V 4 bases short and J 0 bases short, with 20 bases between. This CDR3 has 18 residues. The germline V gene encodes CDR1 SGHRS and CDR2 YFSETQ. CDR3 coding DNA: TGCGCCAGCAGCAATCGAAAACAGGCGCAGAGCTCCTACAATGAGCAGTTCTTC. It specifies CASSNRKQAQSSYNEQFF.

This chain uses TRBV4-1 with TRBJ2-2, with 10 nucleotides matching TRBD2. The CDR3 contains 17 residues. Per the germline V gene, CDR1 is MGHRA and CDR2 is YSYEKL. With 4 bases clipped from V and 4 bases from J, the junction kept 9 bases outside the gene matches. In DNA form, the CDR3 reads TGCGCCAGCAGCCCGTTGTCCCTAGCGGGGGCCACCGGGGAGCTGTTTTTT. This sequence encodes CASSPLSLAGATGELFF.

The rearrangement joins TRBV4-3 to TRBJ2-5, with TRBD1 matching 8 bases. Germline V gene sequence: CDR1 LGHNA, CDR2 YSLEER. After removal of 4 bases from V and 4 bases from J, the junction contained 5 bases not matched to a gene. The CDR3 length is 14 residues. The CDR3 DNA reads TGCGCCAGCAGCCGTTCGACAGGGGTAGAGACCCAGTACTTC. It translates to CASSRSTGVETQYF.

CDR3 in DNA: TGTGCCAGCAGCTTAGTTTTTGCCGATAAGAACTATGGCTACACCTTC. The encoded protein is CASSLVFADKNYGYTF. The V and J genes are TRBV7-9 and TRBJ1-2; D is undetermined. CDR1 is SEHNR, CDR2 FQNEAQ, per germline (reference sequence). This CDR3 is 16 amino acids long. The V end lost 1 base, the J end lost 2 bases, and 14 bases lay between the germline ends.

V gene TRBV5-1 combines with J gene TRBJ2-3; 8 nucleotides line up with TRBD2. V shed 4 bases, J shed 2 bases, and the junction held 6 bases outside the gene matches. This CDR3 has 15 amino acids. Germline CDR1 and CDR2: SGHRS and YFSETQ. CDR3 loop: CASSPLTSATDTQYF. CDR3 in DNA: TGCGCCAGCAGCCCCTTGACTAGCGCCACAGATACGCAGTATTTT.

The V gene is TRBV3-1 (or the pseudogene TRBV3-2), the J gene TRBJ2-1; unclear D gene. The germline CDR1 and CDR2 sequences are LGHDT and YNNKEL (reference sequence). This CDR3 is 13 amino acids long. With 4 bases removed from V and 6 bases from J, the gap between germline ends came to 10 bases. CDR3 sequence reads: CASSPSWVNEQFF. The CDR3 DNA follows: TGTGCCAGCAGCCCCTCTTGGGTCAATGAGCAGTTCTTC.

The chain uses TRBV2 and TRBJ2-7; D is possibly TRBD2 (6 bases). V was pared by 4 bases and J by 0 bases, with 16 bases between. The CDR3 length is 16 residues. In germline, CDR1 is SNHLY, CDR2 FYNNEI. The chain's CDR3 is CASSVSGGAGSYEQYF. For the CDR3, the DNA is TGTGCCAGCAGTGTAAGTGGAGGGGCCGGCTCCTACGAGCAGTACTTC.

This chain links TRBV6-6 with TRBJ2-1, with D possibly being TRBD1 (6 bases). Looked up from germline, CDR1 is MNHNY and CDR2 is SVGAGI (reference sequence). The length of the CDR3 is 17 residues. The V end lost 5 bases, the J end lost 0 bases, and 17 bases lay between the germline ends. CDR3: CASSPRGQISSYNEQFF. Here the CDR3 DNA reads TGTGCCAGCAGTCCTCGAGGACAGATAAGCTCCTACAATGAGCAGTTCTTC.

The CDR3 here is CASSLSLNSPLHF. CDR3 DNA sequence: TGTGCCAGCAGTTTAAGTCTTAATTCACCCCTCCACTTT. The chain recombines TRBV28 with TRBJ1-6, with unresolved D. The CDR3 covers 13 residues. From germline, CDR1 is MDHEN and CDR2 SYDVKM. Trimming cost V 2 bases and J 6 bases, with 5 bases left between them.

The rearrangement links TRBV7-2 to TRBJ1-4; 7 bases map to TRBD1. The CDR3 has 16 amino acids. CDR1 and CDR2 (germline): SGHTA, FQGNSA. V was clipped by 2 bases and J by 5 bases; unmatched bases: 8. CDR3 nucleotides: TGTGCCAGCAGCTTACAACCCAGGGGGACGAATGAAAAACTGTTTTTT. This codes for CASSLQPRGTNEKLFF.

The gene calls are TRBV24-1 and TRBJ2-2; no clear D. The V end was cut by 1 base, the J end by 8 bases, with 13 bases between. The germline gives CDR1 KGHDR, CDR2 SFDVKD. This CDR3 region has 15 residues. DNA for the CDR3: TGTGCCACCAGTGATTTCGGGCGGCACCCGGGGGAGCTGTTTTTT. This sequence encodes CATSDFGRHPGELFF.

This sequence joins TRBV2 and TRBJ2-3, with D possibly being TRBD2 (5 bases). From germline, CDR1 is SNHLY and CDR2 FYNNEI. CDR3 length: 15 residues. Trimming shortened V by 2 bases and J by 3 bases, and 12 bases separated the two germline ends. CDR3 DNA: TGTGCCAGCAGTGAACTCGGACTCCGGACAGATACGCAGTATTTT. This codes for CASSELGLRTDTQYF.